This TCR beta chain was recorded in a study of OX40 agonist ivuxolimab in advanced cancers. Germline CDR1 reads KGHSH; CDR2 reads LQKENI. The CDR3 covers 15 residues. The V and J ends lost 3 bases and 2 bases respectively, with 13 bases between them. Drawing of blood for sampling happened at baseline, at cycle 4 day 1, and at cycle 7 day 1. Here immunoSEQ multiplex PCR was the method, and the copy in TCRdb shows in-frame clones only, minus some. The data show around 76,000 clones, approximately 90% seen once. The V gene is TRBV18, the J gene TRBJ1-2; no clear D gene. The specimen was CD4+ or CD8+ T cells sorted from blood, collected in a trial of the OX40 agonist ivuxolimab. The sequence came from an adult with an advanced solid tumor such as melanoma, head and neck, liver or kidney cancer. Here the CDR3 reads CASSPENALNYGYTF. CDR3 coding DNA: TGTGCCAGCTCACCCGAGAACGCCTTGAACTATGGCTACACCTTC. Variable domain in full (rest from reference TRBV18 and TRBJ1-2): NAGVMQNPRHLVRRRGQEARLRCSPMKGHSHVYWYRQLPEEGLKFMVYLQKENIIDESGMPKERFSAEFPKEGPSILRIQQVVRGDSAAYFCASSPENALNYGYTFGSGTRLTVV.